These 5 T cell receptor beta chains were all obtained from the same sample, sequenced in a study. TCRdb re-called the 5' RACE reads through MiXCR, storing one row per CDR3 protein. The repertoire consists of more than 7,500 distinct CDR3 sequences, with 30% to 40% occurring once and the leading ten covering about 5%. Treg sorting used a CD4+CD25+CD127-/low gate. Sequenced: Tregs sorted from blood. These receptors were collected from a female donor with breast cancer.

In its sample, this clonotype was seen a few times. CDR3 in amino acids: CASSRGQVNTGELFF. In nucleotides, the CDR3 is TGTGCCAGCAGCCGAGGACAGGTGAACACCGGGGAGCTGTTTTTT. The chain carries TRBV6-6 and TRBJ2-2; TRBD1 matches 7 bases. CDR3 length: 15 amino acids. Looked up from germline, CDR1 is MNHNY and CDR2 is SVGAGI (reference sequence). J gave up 1 base and V 6 bases, and 5 bases lay outside the gene matches.

The chain is built from TRBV7-2 and TRBJ2-7, with D possibly being TRBD2 (5 bases). The CDR3 covers 15 residues. The ends were cut back, 1 base at V and 3 bases at J, with 13 bases in the middle. Germline loops: CDR1 SGHTA, CDR2 FQGNSA. Written as DNA, the CDR3 is TGTGCCAGCAGCTTAGGGAGCCAAGAGGGCTACGAGCAGTACTTC. It translates to CASSLGSQEGYEQYF.

The gene calls are TRBV18 and TRBJ2-3, with a tentative D call TRBD2 (5 bases). Trimming removed 1 base at V and 5 bases at J, with 7 bases between. The CDR3 is 13 residues long. The V gene's germline CDR1 is KGHSH and CDR2 LQKENI. CDR3 sequence (DNA): TGTGCCAGCTCACCACGTCGGGAAGATACGCAGTATTTT. This gives the protein CASSPRREDTQYF.

V is TRBV7-9 and J is TRBJ1-6; TRBD1 aligns across 7 bases. CDR1 is SEHNR, CDR2 FQNEAQ, per germline (reference sequence). The CDR3 consists of 15 residues. Trimming removed 2 bases from V and 6 bases from J; junction bases left unmatched: 4. This CDR3 reads CASSLSGTVNSPLHF. The CDR3, as DNA: TGTGCCAGCAGCTTAAGCGGGACAGTTAATTCACCCCTCCACTTT. The entire variable domain, with the rest obtained from reference TRBV7-9 and TRBJ1-6, is as follows: DTGVSQNPRHKITKRGQNVTFRCDPISEHNRLYWYRQTLGQGPEFLTYFQNEAQLEKSRLLSDRFSAERPKGSFSTLEIQRTEQGDSAMYLCASSLSGTVNSPLHFGNGTRLTVT.

This clonotype has just a few counts. The chain has TRBV7-9 and TRBJ2-6, with D perhaps matching TRBD2 (5 bases). Germline V gene data show CDR1 as SEHNR and CDR2 as FQNEAQ (reference sequence). CDR3 length equals 20 residues. Between the trimmed V and J ends, which lost 4 bases and 0 bases, there was a span of 22 bases. The CDR3 DNA reads as TGTGCCAGCAGCTCCAACCGACGGGGTCTGGATATCTCTGGGGCCAACGTCCTGACTTTC. This translates into CASSSNRRGLDISGANVLTF.